The 16 T cell receptor beta chains below all came from one sample that was sequenced in a study of blood T cell repertoires in COVID-19. The table came from immunoSEQ multiplex PCR; TCRdb's copy has only in-frame clones and leaves some out. The data show 240,000 or so clones, 86% seen once. Sequencing input: PBMCs or T cells enriched from blood (not recorded which). The receptors stem from a woman aged 50 to 65 who had recovered from COVID-19.

The rearrangement joins TRBV19 to TRBJ1-2; the D is unclear. The germline CDR1 and CDR2 sequences are LNHDA and SQIVND (reference sequence). The V and J ends lost 3 bases and 0 bases respectively, with 11 bases between them. This CDR3 is built from 15 residues. The CDR3 DNA is TGTGCCAGTAGTATGGTGCGGCAGTCTAACTATGGCTACACCTTC. Its translation: CASSMVRQSNYGYTF.

V is TRBV11-2 and J is TRBJ2-5, with D uncertain. The V end was cut by 5 bases, the J end by 5 bases, with 12 bases between. The CDR3 consists of 13 residues. CDR1 and CDR2 from the germline V gene are SGHAT and FQNNGV. The CDR3, as DNA: TGTGCCAGCAGCGGGCCAGTTCGGGAGACCCAGTACTTC. As protein: CASSGPVRETQYF.

This chain joins TRBV27 and TRBJ2-1; TRBD2 is a possible D gene (5 bases). V was clipped by 5 bases and J by 9 bases, with 11 bases between them. The CDR3 is made up of 12 amino acids. The germline CDR1 and CDR2 sequences are MNHEY and SMNVEV (reference sequence). The CDR3 DNA reads as TGTGCCAGCAGTACTAGTACCGTTGAGCAGTTCTTC. It specifies CASSTSTVEQFF.

The table lists this clone with a count of one. V is TRBV6-5 and J is TRBJ1-1; tentative D call: TRBD1 (6 bases). The V and J ends lost 6 bases and 4 bases respectively, with 15 bases between them. The length of the CDR3 is 14 residues. Germline V gene lookup returns CDR1 MNHEY and CDR2 SVGAGI. The CDR3 here is CASRTTGTITEAFF. CDR3 DNA sequence: TGTGCCAGCAGAACGACCGGGACAATCACTGAAGCTTTCTTT.

The chain couples TRBV19 to TRBJ2-2; TRBD1 agrees at 10 bases. V trimming: 1 base; J trimming: 6 bases; junction bases outside the gene matches: 2. The V gene's germline CDR1 is LNHDA and CDR2 SQIVND (reference sequence). CDR3 length equals 15 residues. The CDR3 reads CASSIGQGAAGELFF. DNA for the CDR3: TGTGCCAGTAGTATAGGACAGGGGGCGGCCGGGGAGCTGTTTTTT.

V usage is TRBV16 and J usage is TRBJ1-1, with a tentative D call TRBD1 (6 bases). Germline-derived CDR1 and CDR2 are KGHSY and FQNENV. The V end lost 0 bases, the J end lost 0 bases, and 8 bases lay between the germline ends. The CDR3 totals 15 residues. The CDR3 here is CASSQSRGLNTEAFF. CDR3 bases: TGTGCCAGCAGCCAATCCAGGGGACTGAACACTGAAGCTTTCTTT.

The rearrangement uses TRBV4-2 and TRBJ2-1; tentatively, D is TRBD1 (5 bases). V was cut by 2 bases and J by 4 bases, with 18 bases left in between. Germline V gene lookup returns CDR1 LGHNA and CDR2 YNFKEQ. The CDR3 covers 17 residues. CDR3 in amino acids: CASSQRAAQDIYNEQFF. The CDR3 DNA reads TGTGCCAGCAGCCAACGGGCGGCTCAGGACATATACAATGAGCAGTTCTTC.

The chain uses TRBV7-6 and TRBJ1-2, with a weak D call TRBD1 (5 bases). This CDR3 is built from 15 residues. Deletions cut 5 bases from V and 0 bases from J, with 13 bases between. Germline V lookup: CDR1 SGHVS, CDR2 FNYEAQ. The CDR3 loop is CASSPSREANYGYTF. DNA of the CDR3: TGTGCCAGCAGCCCCAGCAGGGAGGCTAACTATGGCTACACCTTC.

The gene calls are TRBV19 and TRBJ1-2, with D unresolved. This CDR3 is built from 15 residues. The germline CDR1 and CDR2 sequences are LNHDA and SQIVND (reference sequence). Deletions cut 5 bases from V and 4 bases from J, with 17 bases between. The CDR3 loop is CASSPLNSPSYGYTF. Here the CDR3 DNA reads TGTGCCAGTAGTCCCTTAAACAGCCCGAGCTATGGCTACACCTTC.

This chain links TRBV3-1 (or the pseudogene TRBV3-2) with TRBJ2-2; possibly TRBD2 for D (5 bases). Germline lookup yields CDR1 LGHDT and CDR2 YNNKEL (reference sequence). The CDR3 has 17 residues. V was cut by 1 base and J by 5 bases, with 17 bases left in between. The CDR3 coding sequence is TGTGCCAGCAGCCAAGGTAGCGTAGTGCGATTGACCGGGGAGCTGTTTTTT. This gives the protein CASSQGSVVRLTGELFF.

This chain joins TRBV30 and TRBJ1-1; the match to TRBD1 covers 7 bases. There are 14 residues in the CDR3. V trimming: 4 bases; J trimming: 4 bases; junction bases outside the gene matches: 9. Germline CDR1 reads GTSNPN; CDR2 reads SVGIG (reference sequence). For the CDR3, the DNA is TGTGCCTGGACGACAGGGAATTTGGGCACTGAAGCTTTCTTT. Residues: CAWTTGNLGTEAFF.

The V call is TRBV4-2, the J call TRBJ2-1; D is perhaps TRBD2 (6 bases). Germline values: CDR1 LGHNA, CDR2 YNFKEQ. This CDR3 comprises 15 residues. The germline V and J ends were trimmed by 0 bases and 7 bases, with 13 bases remaining between them. CDR3 region: CASSQDTSFGNEQFF. Here the CDR3 DNA reads TGTGCCAGCAGCCAAGACACTAGCTTCGGTAATGAGCAGTTCTTC.

The J gene is TRBJ1-4, the V gene TRBV7-2; TRBD1 might be the D (6 bases). The CDR3 is 18 amino acids. Germline assignment: CDR1 SGHTA and CDR2 FQGNSA. V was cut by 2 bases and J by 3 bases, with 19 bases left in between. The CDR3 spells CASSLSGRGLSANEKLFF. Here the CDR3 DNA reads TGTGCCAGCAGCTTATCCGGGCGGGGGCTCTCCGCTAATGAAAAACTGTTTTTT.

J is TRBJ1-1 and V is TRBV7-2; 9 bases agree with TRBD1. The CDR3 covers 12 residues. V was pared by 5 bases and J by 8 bases, with 3 bases of the junction left unmatched. CDR1 and CDR2 from the germline V gene are SGHTA and FQGNSA. This CDR3 is CASSPGTGEAFF. The DNA of the CDR3 is TGTGCCAGCAGCCCCGGGACAGGGGAAGCTTTCTTT.

The chain has TRBV10-3 and TRBJ2-5, with TRBD1 matching 11 bases. The V gene end was trimmed by 3 bases and the J gene end by 4 bases; junction bases not matched to a gene: 4. From germline, CDR1 is ENHRY and CDR2 SYGVKD. This CDR3 spans 15 amino acids. The CDR3 loop reads CAISDQGTGGETQYF. The CDR3 coding sequence is TGTGCCATCAGTGATCAGGGGACAGGGGGAGAGACCCAGTACTTC.

CDR3 sequence reads: CASTPSKASIHEQYF. The CDR3 DNA reads TGTGCCAGCACCCCTTCCAAGGCTAGCATCCACGAGCAGTACTTC. The chain uses TRBV7-9 and TRBJ2-7, with D tentatively TRBD2 (5 bases). Germline V gene sequence: CDR1 SEHNR, CDR2 FQNEAQ (reference sequence). The CDR3 length is 15 residues. V dropped 7 bases and J dropped 5 bases, with 21 bases sitting between them.